What follows describes a single TCR beta chain. This record comes from a study of blood T cell repertoires in COVID-19. Looking at the study overall: The cDNA or gDNA used as material had been derived from T cells, B-cell-depleted T cells, or PBMCs.

The CDR3 totals 12 residues. V lost 4 bases to trimming and J lost 7 bases; unmatched junction nucleotides: 0. From germline, CDR1 is SGHDN and CDR2 FVKESK. Per the authors' pipeline: Nucleated cell counts were estimated from reference gene primer amplification. Clones were sequenced by immunoSEQ multiplex PCR, and TCRdb holds only the in-frame ones, with some missing. V and J calls and clone size are as listed in that table; D and trimming were resolved from the DNA. The repertoire includes 390,000 or so clones, 85% to 90% of them detected once, and 6.5% sits in the top ten. The receptor was isolated from a man between 18 and 35 years old with active or convalescent COVID-19. The specimen was peripheral blood. The chain links TRBV14 to TRBJ2-4, with TRBD2 matching over 8 bases. The CDR3 loop is CASSPSGNIQYF. The CDR3 nucleotides read TGTGCCAGCAGCCCTAGCGGGAACATTCAGTACTTC.